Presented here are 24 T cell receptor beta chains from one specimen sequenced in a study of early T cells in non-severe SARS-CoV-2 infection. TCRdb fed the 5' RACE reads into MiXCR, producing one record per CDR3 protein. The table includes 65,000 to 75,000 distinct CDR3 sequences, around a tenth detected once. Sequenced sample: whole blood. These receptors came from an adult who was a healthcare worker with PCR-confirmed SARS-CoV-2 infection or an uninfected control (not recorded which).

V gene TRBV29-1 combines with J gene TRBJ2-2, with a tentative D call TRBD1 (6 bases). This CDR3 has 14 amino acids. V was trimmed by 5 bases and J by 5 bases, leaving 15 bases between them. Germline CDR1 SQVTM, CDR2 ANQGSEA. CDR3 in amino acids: CSVLTGRGTGELFF. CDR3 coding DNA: TGCAGCGTTCTGACAGGTCGAGGAACCGGGGAGCTGTTTTTT.

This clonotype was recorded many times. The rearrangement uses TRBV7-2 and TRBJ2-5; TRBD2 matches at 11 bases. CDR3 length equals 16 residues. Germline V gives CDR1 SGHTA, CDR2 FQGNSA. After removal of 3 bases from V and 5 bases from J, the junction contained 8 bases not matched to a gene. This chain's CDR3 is CASSFLGLAGGETQYF. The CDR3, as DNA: TGTGCCAGCAGCTTCCTCGGACTAGCGGGTGGGGAGACCCAGTACTTC.

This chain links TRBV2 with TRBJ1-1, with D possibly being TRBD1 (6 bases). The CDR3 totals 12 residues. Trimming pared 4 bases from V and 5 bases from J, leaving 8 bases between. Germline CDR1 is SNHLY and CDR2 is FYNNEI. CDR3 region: CASSGQVTEAFF. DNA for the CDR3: TGTGCCAGCAGTGGACAGGTTACTGAAGCTTTCTTT.

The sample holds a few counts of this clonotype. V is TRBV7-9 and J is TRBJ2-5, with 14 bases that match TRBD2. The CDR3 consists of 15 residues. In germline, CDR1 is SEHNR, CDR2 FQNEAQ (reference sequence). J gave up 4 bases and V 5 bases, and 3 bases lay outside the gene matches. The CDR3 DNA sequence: TGTGCCAGCAGCGCGGGACTAGCGGGAGTAGAGACCCAGTACTTC. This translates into CASSAGLAGVETQYF. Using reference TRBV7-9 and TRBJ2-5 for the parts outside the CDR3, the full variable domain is DTGVSQNPRHKITKRGQNVTFRCDPISEHNRLYWYRQTLGQGPEFLTYFQNEAQLEKSRLLSDRFSAERPKGSFSTLEIQRTEQGDSAMYLCASSAGLAGVETQYFGPGTRLLVL.

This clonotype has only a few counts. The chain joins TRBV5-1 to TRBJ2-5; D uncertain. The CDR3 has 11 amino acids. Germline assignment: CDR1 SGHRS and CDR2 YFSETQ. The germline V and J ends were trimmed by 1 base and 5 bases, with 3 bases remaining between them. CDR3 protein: CASSLMETQYF. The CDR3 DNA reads TGCGCCAGCAGCTTGATGGAGACCCAGTACTTC.

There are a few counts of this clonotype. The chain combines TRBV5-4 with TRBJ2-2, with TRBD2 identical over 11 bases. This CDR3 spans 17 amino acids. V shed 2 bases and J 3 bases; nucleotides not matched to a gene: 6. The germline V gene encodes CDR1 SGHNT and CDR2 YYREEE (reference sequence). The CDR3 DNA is TGTGCCAGCAGCTTTGGAGGGACTAGCGGATACACCGGGGAGCTGTTTTTT. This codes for CASSFGGTSGYTGELFF.

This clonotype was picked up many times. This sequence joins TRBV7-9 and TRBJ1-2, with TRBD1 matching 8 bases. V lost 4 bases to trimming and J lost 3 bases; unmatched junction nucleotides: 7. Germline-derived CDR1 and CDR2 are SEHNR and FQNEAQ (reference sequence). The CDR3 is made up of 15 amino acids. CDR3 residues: CASSSKTGEYYGYTF. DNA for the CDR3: TGTGCCAGCAGCTCTAAGACAGGGGAGTACTATGGCTACACCTTC.

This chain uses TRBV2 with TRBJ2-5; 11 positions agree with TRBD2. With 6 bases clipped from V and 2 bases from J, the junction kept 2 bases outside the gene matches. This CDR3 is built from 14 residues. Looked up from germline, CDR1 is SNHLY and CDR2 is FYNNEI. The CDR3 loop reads CASRWTSGQETQYF. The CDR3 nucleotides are TGTGCCAGCAGATGGACTAGCGGGCAAGAGACCCAGTACTTC.

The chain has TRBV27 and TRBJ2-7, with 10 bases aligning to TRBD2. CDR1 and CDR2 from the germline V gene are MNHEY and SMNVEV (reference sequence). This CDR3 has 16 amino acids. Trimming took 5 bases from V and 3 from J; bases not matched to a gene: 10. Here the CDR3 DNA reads TGTGCCAGCAGTCCCTTAGGGCTAGCGGGAGTCTACGAGCAGTACTTC. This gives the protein CASSPLGLAGVYEQYF.

This CDR3 reads CASSSSDSDSPLHF. In DNA, the CDR3 is TGTGCCAGCAGCTCGTCGGACAGTGATTCACCCCTCCACTTT. This chain uses TRBV13 with TRBJ1-6, with D possibly matching TRBD1 (6 bases). The germline V gene has CDR1 PRHDT and CDR2 FYEKMQ (reference sequence). The length of the CDR3 is 14 residues. The V and J ends lost 4 bases and 8 bases respectively, with 12 bases between them. Complete variable domain (other parts from reference TRBV13 and TRBJ1-6): AAGVIQSPRHLIKEKRETATLKCYPIPRHDTVYWYQQGPGQDPQFLISFYEKMQSDKGSIPDRFSAQQFSDYHSELNMSSLELGDSALYFCASSSSDSDSPLHFGNGTRLTVT.

CDR3 sequence: CASSQVLAGGTYEQYF. The CDR3 nucleotides read TGCGCCAGCAGCCAAGTGCTAGCGGGAGGGACCTACGAGCAGTACTTC. The rearrangement links TRBV4-1 to TRBJ2-7; 12 positions match TRBD2. CDR1 is MGHRA and CDR2 is YSYEKL in the germline V gene. The CDR3 extends over 16 amino acids. With 1 base clipped from V and 2 bases from J, the junction kept 3 bases outside the gene matches.

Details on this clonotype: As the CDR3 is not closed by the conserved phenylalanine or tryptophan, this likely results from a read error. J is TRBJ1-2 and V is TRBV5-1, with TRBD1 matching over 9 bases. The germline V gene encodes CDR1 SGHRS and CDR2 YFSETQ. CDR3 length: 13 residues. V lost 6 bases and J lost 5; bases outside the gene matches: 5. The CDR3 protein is CASTPGQGYGYTY. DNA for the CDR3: TGCGCCAGCACCCCCGGACAGGGGTATGGCTACACCTAC.

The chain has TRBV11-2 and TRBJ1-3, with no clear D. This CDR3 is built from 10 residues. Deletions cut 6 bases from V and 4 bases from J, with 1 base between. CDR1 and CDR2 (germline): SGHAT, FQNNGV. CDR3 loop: CASRGNTIYF. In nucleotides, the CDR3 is TGTGCCAGCAGGGGAAACACCATATATTTT.

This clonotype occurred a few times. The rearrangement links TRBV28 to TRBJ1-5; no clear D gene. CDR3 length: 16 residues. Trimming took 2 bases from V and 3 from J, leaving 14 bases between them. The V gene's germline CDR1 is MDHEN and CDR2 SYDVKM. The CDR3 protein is CASSLRLADSNQPQHF. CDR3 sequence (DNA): TGTGCCAGCAGTTTAAGGCTCGCCGATTCCAATCAGCCCCAGCATTTT. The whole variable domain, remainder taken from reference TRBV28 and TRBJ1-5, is DVKVTQSSRYLVKRTGEKVFLECVQDMDHENMFWYRQDPGLGLRLIYFSYDVKMKEKGDIPEGYSVSREKKERFSLILESASTNQTSMYLCASSLRLADSNQPQHFGDGTRLSIL.

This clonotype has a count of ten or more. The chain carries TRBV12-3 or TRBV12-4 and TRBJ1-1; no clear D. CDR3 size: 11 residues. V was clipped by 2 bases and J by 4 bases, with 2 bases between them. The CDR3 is CASSLSTEAFF. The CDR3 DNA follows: TGTGCCAGCAGTTTAAGCACTGAAGCTTTCTTT.

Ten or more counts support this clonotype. The CDR3 region has the DNA TGCAGCGTTGACTCAGGTCTGAACACTGAAGCTTTCTTT. Its protein product is CSVDSGLNTEAFF. This chain joins TRBV29-1 and TRBJ1-1; no firm D call. Trimming stripped 3 bases from V and 0 bases from J, with 8 bases between. CDR3 length equals 13 residues. Germline CDR1 SQVTM, CDR2 ANQGSEA.

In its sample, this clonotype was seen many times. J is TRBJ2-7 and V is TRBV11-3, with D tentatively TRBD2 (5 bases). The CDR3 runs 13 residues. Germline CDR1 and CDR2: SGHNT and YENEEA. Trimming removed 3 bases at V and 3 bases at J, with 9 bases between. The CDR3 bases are TGTGCCAGCAGCTTCCGGGGAAGCTACGAGCAGTACTTC. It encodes CASSFRGSYEQYF. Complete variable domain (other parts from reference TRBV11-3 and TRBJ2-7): EAGVVQSPRYKIIEKKQPVAFWCNPISGHNTLYWYLQNLGQGPELLIRYENEEAVDDSQLPKDRFSAERLKGVDSTLKIQPAELGDSAVYLCASSFRGSYEQYFGPGTRLTVT.

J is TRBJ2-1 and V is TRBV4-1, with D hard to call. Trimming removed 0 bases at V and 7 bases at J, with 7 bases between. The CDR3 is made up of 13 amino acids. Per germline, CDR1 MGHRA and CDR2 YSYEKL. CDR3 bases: TGCGCCAGCAGCCAAGATGAGGTGAATGAGCAGTTCTTC. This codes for CASSQDEVNEQFF.

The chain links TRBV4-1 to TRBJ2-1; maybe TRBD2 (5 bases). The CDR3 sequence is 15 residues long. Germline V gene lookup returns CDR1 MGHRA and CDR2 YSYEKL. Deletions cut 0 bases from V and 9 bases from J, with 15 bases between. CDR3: CASSQETAVGSEQFF. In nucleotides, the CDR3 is TGCGCCAGCAGCCAAGAGACCGCGGTGGGGAGTGAGCAGTTCTTC.

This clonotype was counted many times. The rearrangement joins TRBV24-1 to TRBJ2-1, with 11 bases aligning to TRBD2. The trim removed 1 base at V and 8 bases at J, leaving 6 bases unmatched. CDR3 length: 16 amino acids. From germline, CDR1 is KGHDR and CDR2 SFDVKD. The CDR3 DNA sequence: TGTGCCACCAGTGATTTTGGGGTAGCGGGAGGGCATGAGCAGTTCTTC. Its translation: CATSDFGVAGGHEQFF.

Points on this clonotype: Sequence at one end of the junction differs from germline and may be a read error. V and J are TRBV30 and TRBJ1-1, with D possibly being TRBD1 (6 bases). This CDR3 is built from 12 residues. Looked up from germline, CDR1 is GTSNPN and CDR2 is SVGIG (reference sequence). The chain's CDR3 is CGWSYGGPEVFF. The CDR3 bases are TGTGGCTGGAGTTACGGGGGCCCTGAAGTTTTCTTT. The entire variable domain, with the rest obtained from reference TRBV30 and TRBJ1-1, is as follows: SQTIHQWPATLVQPVGSPLSLECTVEGTSNPNLYWYRQAAGRGLQLLFYSVGIGQISSEVPQNLSASRPQDRQFILSSKKLLLSDSGFYLCGWSYGGPEVFFGQGTRLTVV.

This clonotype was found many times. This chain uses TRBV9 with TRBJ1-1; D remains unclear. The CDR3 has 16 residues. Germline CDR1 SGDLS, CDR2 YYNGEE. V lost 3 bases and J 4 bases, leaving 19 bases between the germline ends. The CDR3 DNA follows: TGTGCCAGCAGCGGATTAAATAGGGTTGATGGCACTGAAGCTTTCTTT. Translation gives CASSGLNRVDGTEAFF.

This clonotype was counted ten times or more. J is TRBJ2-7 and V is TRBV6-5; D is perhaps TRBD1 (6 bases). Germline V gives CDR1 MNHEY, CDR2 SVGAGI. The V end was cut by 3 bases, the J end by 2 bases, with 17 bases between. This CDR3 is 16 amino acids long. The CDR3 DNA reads TGTGCCAGCAGTTATACGGCAGGACAGAATACCTACGAGCAGTACTTC. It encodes CASSYTAGQNTYEQYF.

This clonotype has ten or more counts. CDR3 residues: CSVIGGRKRRQGLNQPQHF. DNA of the CDR3: TGCAGCGTTATAGGGGGTAGAAAGAGGCGACAGGGACTCAATCAGCCCCAGCATTTT. This chain connects TRBV29-1 to TRBJ1-5; 7 bases fit TRBD1. CDR3 length: 19 residues. CDR1 is SQVTM, CDR2 ANQGSEA, per germline. Losses at the gene ends were 5 bases for V and 3 bases for J; bases not matched to a gene: 22.